This T cell receptor beta chain was retrieved from a study of OX40 agonist ivuxolimab in advanced cancers. Study-wide background: Prior anti-PD-1, anti-PD-L1 or anti-CTLA-4 therapy did not bar entry, and more than 35% had some. The study's findings and limits: The specificity for antigen of the expanded peripheral T cells was not determined.

Assay used: immunoSEQ multiplex PCR; TCRdb lists only in-frame clones, some missing. This table holds 77,000 or so clones, more than 80% found once. Comments on this clone: Its antigen is unknown.

V was pared by 1 base and J by 0 bases, with 4 bases of the junction left unmatched. Germline assignment: CDR1 SGHDT and CDR2 YYEEEE. This CDR3 comprises 16 residues. This sequence joins TRBV5-6 and TRBJ2-1; 7 nucleotides agree with TRBD1. The material was CD4+ or CD8+ T cells sorted from blood, obtained in a trial of the OX40 agonist ivuxolimab. This TCR came from an adult with an advanced solid tumor such as melanoma, head and neck, liver or kidney cancer. CDR3 amino acids: CASSLLYRGSYNEQFF. CDR3 nucleotide sequence: TGTGCCAGCAGCTTGTTGTACAGGGGCTCCTACAATGAGCAGTTCTTC.